This TCR beta chain was captured by sequencing in a study of T cell responses to AZD1222 COVID-19 vaccine. General study results and limits: Increased Spike-specific TCR breadth and depth were observed after two AZD1222 doses.

Generated by immunoSEQ multiplex PCR, the TCRdb table keeps only in-frame clones and is missing some. Of nearly 110,000 clones detected, about 92% appear once; the ten largest clones hold under 8.5%. Analysis merged second doses at about 4 or about 12 weeks. Germline assignment: CDR1 SNHLY and CDR2 FYNNEI. The CDR3 runs to 15 residues. V gave up 6 bases and J gave up 3 bases; unmatched junction bases: 5. Concerning this clone: Its antigen is unidentified.

This chain uses TRBV2 with TRBJ2-2; 9 nucleotides agree with TRBD1. This sample comprised peripheral blood, obtained 28 days after the second AZD1222 dose. The TCR comes from an adult who received the AZD1222 COVID-19 vaccine. The CDR3 loop is CASRPQGAHTGELFF. CDR3 DNA: TGTGCCAGCAGACCACAGGGGGCGCACACCGGGGAGCTGTTTTTT.